This T cell receptor beta chain is from a study of T cell changes during pregnancy in multiple sclerosis. Assay: immunoSEQ multiplex PCR; the TCRdb copy retains only in-frame clones and omits some. The sample consists of roughly 89,000 clones, almost 95% of them appearing once. Germline V gives CDR1 SGHDN, CDR2 FVKESK. The CDR3 runs to 17 residues. The junction had 11 bases not matched to a gene; V was cut back by 3 bases and J by 6 bases. The input for sequencing was peripheral blood, taken in the third trimester of pregnancy. The chain joins TRBV14 to TRBJ2-1; TRBD2 matches at 10 bases. The TCR comes from a female donor with multiple sclerosis, enrolled in a pregnancy study. CDR3 sequence (DNA): TGTGCCAGCAGCCAGGGGGTTCGGCTAGCGGGAGTCAATGAGCAGTTCTTC. Protein sequence: CASSQGVRLAGVNEQFF.